The 27 T cell receptor beta chains below all came from one sample that was sequenced in a study of identical twins. In TCRdb, the 5' RACE reads were re-called with MiXCR into one record per CDR3 protein. The sample includes 460,000 or so distinct CDR3 sequences, more than 13% of them seen just once. Separately, the same data were catalogued under a study of yellow fever vaccine responses in identical twins.

The material sequenced was CD4+ T cells sorted from blood. Every receptor here comes from a woman aged 18 to 35 in good health.

The chain couples TRBV12-3 or TRBV12-4 to TRBJ2-4; 7 bases align to TRBD2. This CDR3 spans 17 amino acids. V lost 5 bases, J lost 1 base, and 11 bases stayed unmatched. CDR3 DNA sequence: TGTGCCAGCAGTCCCGAATCCGGGACTATCGCCAAAAACATTCAGTACTTC. It is translated as CASSPESGTIAKNIQYF.

This chain uses TRBV7-9 with TRBJ1-4; D perhaps matches TRBD1 (5 bases). The CDR3 is 15 amino acids. Trimming removed 2 bases at V and 3 bases at J, with 10 bases between. Germline-derived CDR1 and CDR2 are SEHNR and FQNEAQ (reference sequence). The CDR3 is CASSLSGSANEKLFF. CDR3 bases: TGTGCCAGCAGCTTATCAGGGTCGGCTAATGAAAAACTGTTTTTT.

The gene calls are TRBV25-1 and TRBJ2-2; no clear D. The CDR3 covers 15 residues. Germline V gene lookup returns CDR1 MGHDK and CDR2 SYGVNS. Deletions cut 5 bases from V and 0 bases from J, with 10 bases between. CDR3 region: CASSLRQPNTGELFF. The DNA of the CDR3 is TGTGCCAGCAGTTTGAGGCAGCCGAACACCGGGGAGCTGTTTTTT.

The V call is TRBV6-2 or TRBV6-3, the J call TRBJ2-1; possibly TRBD1 or TRBD2 for D (5 bases each). CDR1 is MNHEY and CDR2 is SVGEGT in the germline V gene. This CDR3 is built from 14 residues. Trimming left V 4 bases short and J 6 bases short, with 13 bases between. CDR3 sequence reads: CASSWGPALNEQFF. CDR3 sequence (DNA): TGTGCCAGCAGTTGGGGACCCGCTCTCAATGAGCAGTTCTTC.

The chain uses TRBV20-1 and TRBJ2-3; D is unresolved. V gave up 6 bases and J gave up 3 bases, with 13 bases separating them. Germline values: CDR1 DFQATT, CDR2 SNEGSKA (reference sequence). The CDR3 is 13 residues long. CDR3 sequence: CSADGRSTDTQYF. The CDR3 DNA reads TGCAGTGCCGATGGCAGATCAACAGATACGCAGTATTTT.

This clonotype was seen more than once but under ten times. The chain carries TRBV20-1 and TRBJ2-5; D ambiguous. Germline CDR1 is DFQATT and CDR2 is SNEGSKA (reference sequence). Trimming pared 6 bases from V and 2 bases from J, leaving 16 bases between. CDR3 length equals 14 residues. The CDR3 nucleotides are TGCAGTGCCCCCCTGAGGCCCCCGCAAGAGACCCAGTACTTC. Its translation is CSAPLRPPQETQYF.

The gene calls are TRBV5-1 and TRBJ2-3; a possible D gene is TRBD1 (6 bases). The germline V gene encodes CDR1 SGHRS and CDR2 YFSETQ. This CDR3 is built from 14 residues. Trimming left V 3 bases short and J 4 bases short, with 12 bases between. The CDR3 sequence: CASSSQGPPDTQYF. In DNA, the CDR3 is TGCGCCAGCAGCTCACAGGGTCCCCCAGATACGCAGTATTTT.

This chain links TRBV7-9 with TRBJ2-5; possible D gene TRBD2, 5 bases. CDR1 SEHNR and CDR2 FQNEAQ come from the germline V gene (reference sequence). The V and J ends lost 0 bases and 3 bases respectively, with 8 bases between them. CDR3 size: 14 residues. CDR3 residues: CASSLARGEETQYF. CDR3 DNA: TGTGCCAGCAGCTTAGCTCGGGGTGAAGAGACCCAGTACTTC.

The sample holds a few counts of this clonotype. V gene TRBV6-2 or TRBV6-3 combines with J gene TRBJ2-3; 9 nucleotides line up with TRBD2. V dropped 2 bases and J dropped 3; count of bases not matched to a gene: 21. Germline V gene lookup returns CDR1 MNHEY and CDR2 SVGEGT. The CDR3 is 21 residues long. The CDR3 spells CASSYPGLATGGGRWTDTQYF. In DNA, the CDR3 is TGTGCCAGCAGTTACCCCGGACTAGCGACGGGAGGAGGAAGATGGACAGATACGCAGTATTTT.

The rearrangement uses TRBV19 and TRBJ2-5; D may be TRBD1 (6 bases). CDR3 length equals 15 residues. Per germline, CDR1 LNHDA and CDR2 SQIVND (reference sequence). Trimming cost V 4 bases and J 1 base, with 13 bases left between them. CDR3 loop: CASSSLQGAQETQYF. In nucleotides, the CDR3 is TGTGCCAGTAGTAGTTTACAGGGAGCCCAAGAGACCCAGTACTTC.

The chain uses TRBV27 and TRBJ2-7, with 13 nucleotides matching TRBD2. CDR3 length: 13 residues. Unmatched junction bases numbered 5, after V lost 10 bases and J lost 5 bases. Germline V gene lookup returns CDR1 MNHEY and CDR2 SMNVEV (reference sequence). The CDR3 spells CATWTSGSHEQYF. Written as DNA, the CDR3 is TGTGCCACCTGGACTAGCGGGAGCCACGAGCAGTACTTC.

In this sample, this clonotype turned up many times. The V and J genes are TRBV25-1 and TRBJ2-7; D not certain. CDR3 length: 12 residues. CDR1 MGHDK and CDR2 SYGVNS come from the germline V gene. V lost 4 bases and J lost 6, with 10 bases in between. CDR3 nucleotide sequence: TGTGCCAGCAGTGGAAACACGCTCGAGCAGTACTTC. Translated, it gives CASSGNTLEQYF.

The chain has TRBV30 and TRBJ2-7; D perhaps matches TRBD2 (6 bases). This CDR3 spans 11 amino acids. Per the germline V gene, CDR1 is GTSNPN and CDR2 is SVGIG (reference sequence). The ends were cut back, 3 bases at V and 9 bases at J, with 12 bases in the middle. In DNA form, the CDR3 reads TGTGCCTGGAGGTCGGGAGCCGGGCAGTACTTC. The encoded protein is CAWRSGAGQYF.

This clonotype was seen at least ten times. V usage is TRBV28 and J usage is TRBJ1-1; TRBD1 might be the D (6 bases). The V gene lost 6 bases and the J gene lost 0 bases, with 11 bases spanning the gap. The V gene's germline CDR1 is MDHEN and CDR2 SYDVKM. This CDR3 has 14 residues. CDR3 in amino acids: CASRIGQLNTEAFF. CDR3 DNA: TGTGCCAGCAGGATAGGACAGTTGAACACTGAAGCTTTCTTT.

The table lists this clonotype with a few counts. V usage is TRBV11-2 and J usage is TRBJ2-2; 7 nucleotides line up with TRBD2. The CDR3 runs 15 residues. J lost 7 bases, V lost 0 bases, and 5 bases had no gene match. The V gene's germline CDR1 is SGHAT and CDR2 FQNNGV. CDR3 coding DNA: TGTGCCAGCAGCTTAGATCGGGGCGGGAGCGGGGAGCTGTTTTTT. Amino acids: CASSLDRGGSGELFF.

This clonotype has only a few counts. The chain uses TRBV28 and TRBJ2-1; D call uncertain. The V gene's germline CDR1 is MDHEN and CDR2 SYDVKM. This CDR3 is built from 11 residues. Trimming left V 5 bases short and J 8 bases short, with 7 bases between. The CDR3 region has the DNA TGTGCCAGCAGTCCCGAGGATGAGCAGTTCTTC. Its translation: CASSPEDEQFF.

The rearrangement uses TRBV5-1 and TRBJ2-1; 14 bases agree with TRBD2. Germline V gene lookup returns CDR1 SGHRS and CDR2 YFSETQ. This CDR3 has 17 amino acids. With 2 bases clipped from V and 5 bases from J, the junction kept 6 bases outside the gene matches. The CDR3 nucleotides read TGCGCCAGCAGCTTTGGACTAGCGGGGGGATACCACAATGAGCAGTTCTTC. This translates into CASSFGLAGGYHNEQFF. The full variable domain, rest sourced from reference TRBV5-1 and TRBJ2-1, is KAGVTQTPRYLIKTRGQQVTLSCSPISGHRSVSWYQQTPGQGLQFLFEYFSETQRNKGNFPGRFSGRQFSNSRSEMNVSTLELGDSALYLCASSFGLAGGYHNEQFFGPGTRLTVL.

This clonotype was picked up a small number of times. The rearrangement links TRBV4-3 to TRBJ2-3; the match to TRBD2 covers 13 bases. Germline V CDR1 and CDR2: LGHNA, YSLEER. The CDR3 is 16 residues long. The V gene end was trimmed by 3 bases and the J gene end by 9 bases; junction bases not matched to a gene: 9. This CDR3 reads CASSQAGTSGIGTQYF. The DNA of the CDR3 is TGCGCCAGCAGCCAGGCCGGGACTAGCGGGATTGGAACGCAGTATTTT.

The V gene is TRBV29-1, the J gene TRBJ1-2; TRBD1 aligns across 10 bases. Unmatched junction bases numbered 8, after V lost 4 bases and J lost 3 bases. The CDR3 sequence is 15 residues long. Germline values: CDR1 SQVTM, CDR2 ANQGSEA. The chain's CDR3 is CSVATGTGVDYGYTF. The CDR3 DNA is TGCAGCGTTGCTACCGGGACAGGGGTCGACTATGGCTACACCTTC.

The gene calls are TRBV18 and TRBJ2-5, with 9 bases matching TRBD2. The J segment lost 1 base and the V segment lost 0 bases, leaving 9 bases of the junction unmatched. Germline V gives CDR1 KGHSH, CDR2 LQKENI. This CDR3 is built from 18 residues. In DNA form, the CDR3 reads TGTGCCAGCTCACCACCCCTGGCTAGCGGGACTCCCCAAGAGACCCAGTACTTC. Translated, it gives CASSPPLASGTPQETQYF.

The V gene is TRBV19, the J gene TRBJ1-3; D gene ambiguous. CDR3 length equals 15 residues. CDR1 is LNHDA and CDR2 is SQIVND in the germline V gene (reference sequence). V lost 2 bases and J lost 4, with 12 bases in between. CDR3 protein: CASSIRAASGNTIYF. The CDR3 region has the DNA TGTGCCAGTAGTATAAGGGCGGCCAGCGGAAACACCATATATTTT.

This clonotype was counted only a few times. This chain uses TRBV7-9 with TRBJ2-1; 15 bases fit TRBD2. This CDR3 has 16 amino acids. Germline V gives CDR1 SEHNR, CDR2 FQNEAQ (reference sequence). Trimming at V came to 5 bases and at J to 8 bases, leaving 7 bases not matched to a gene. The CDR3 nucleotides are TGTGCCAGCAGCCGAGGGACTAGCGGGAGGCTAGATGAGCAGTTCTTC. Encoded protein: CASSRGTSGRLDEQFF.

The chain couples TRBV12-3 or TRBV12-4 to TRBJ2-7, with TRBD2 matching 10 bases. The CDR3 loop spans 14 amino acids. V lost 5 bases to trimming and J lost 3 bases; unmatched junction nucleotides: 4. CDR3 loop: CASSARTSGYEQYF. CDR3 coding DNA: TGTGCCAGCAGTGCCCGGACTAGCGGCTACGAGCAGTACTTC.

The chain couples TRBV15 to TRBJ2-3; tentative D call: TRBD2 (5 bases). The CDR3 extends over 16 amino acids. Trimming removed 0 bases at V and 2 bases at J, with 12 bases between. Germline assignment: CDR1 LNHNV and CDR2 YYDKDF (reference sequence). The CDR3 DNA reads TGTGCCACCAGCAGAGATCGGCTAGCCGCCACAGATACGCAGTATTTT. Its protein product is CATSRDRLAATDTQYF. Based on the CDR3 plus reference TRBV15 and TRBJ2-3, the full variable domain is DAMVIQNPRYQVTQFGKPVTLSCSQTLNHNVMYWYQQKSSQAPKLLFHYYDKDFNNEADTPDNFQSRRPNTSFCFLDIRSPGLGDTAMYLCATSRDRLAATDTQYFGPGTRLTVL.

This chain uses TRBV7-2 with TRBJ2-1, with TRBD2 as a possible D gene (6 bases). V gave up 2 bases and J gave up 7 bases, with 18 bases separating them. There are 16 residues in the CDR3. CDR1 is SGHTA, CDR2 FQGNSA, per germline. CDR3 protein: CASSLLRGRPKNEQFF. CDR3 coding DNA: TGTGCCAGCAGCTTATTGCGGGGACGGCCCAAGAATGAGCAGTTCTTC. The entire variable domain, with the rest obtained from reference TRBV7-2 and TRBJ2-1, is as follows: GAGVSQSPSNKVTEKGKDVELRCDPISGHTALYWYRQSLGQGLEFLIYFQGNSAPDKSGLPSDRFSAERTGGSVSTLTIQRTQQEDSAVYLCASSLLRGRPKNEQFFGPGTRLTVL.

V is TRBV5-6 and J is TRBJ2-2, with 8 bases aligning to TRBD1. V lost 3 bases and J lost 0; bases outside the gene matches: 7. The CDR3 extends over 17 amino acids. Germline V gene lookup returns CDR1 SGHDT and CDR2 YYEEEE. The CDR3 nucleotides read TGTGCCAGCAGCTGGGGGCCAGGGGGCCCGAACACCGGGGAGCTGTTTTTT. As protein: CASSWGPGGPNTGELFF. The full variable domain, with the rest looked up from reference TRBV5-6 and TRBJ2-2, is DAGVTQSPTHLIKTRGQQVTLRCSPKSGHDTVSWYQQALGQGPQFIFQYYEEEERQRGNFPDRFSGHQFPNYSSELNVNALLLGDSALYLCASSWGPGGPNTGELFFGEGSRLTVL.

The gene calls are TRBV19 and TRBJ2-7; no reliable D call. CDR3 length: 12 amino acids. Trimming removed 7 bases from V and 1 base from J, with 8 bases in between. Germline CDR1 reads LNHDA; CDR2 reads SQIVND (reference sequence). The CDR3 region is CASMTPSYEQYF. The CDR3 bases are TGTGCCAGTATGACCCCTTCCTACGAGCAGTACTTC.